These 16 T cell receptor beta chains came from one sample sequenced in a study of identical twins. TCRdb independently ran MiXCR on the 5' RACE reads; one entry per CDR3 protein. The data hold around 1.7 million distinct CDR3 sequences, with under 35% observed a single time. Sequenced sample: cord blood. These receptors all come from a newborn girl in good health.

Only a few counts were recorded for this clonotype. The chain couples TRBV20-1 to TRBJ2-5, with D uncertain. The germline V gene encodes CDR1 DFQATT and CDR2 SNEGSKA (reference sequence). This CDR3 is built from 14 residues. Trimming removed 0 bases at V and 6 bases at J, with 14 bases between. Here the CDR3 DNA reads TGCAGTGCTAGAGACGACGCCGTTCTAAAGACCCAGTACTTC. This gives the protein CSARDDAVLKTQYF.

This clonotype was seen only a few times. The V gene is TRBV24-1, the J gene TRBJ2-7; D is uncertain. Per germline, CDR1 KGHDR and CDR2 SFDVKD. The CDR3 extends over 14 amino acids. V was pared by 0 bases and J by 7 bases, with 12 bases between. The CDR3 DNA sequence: TGTGCCACCAGTGATTTGGGACGGACGGATGAGCAGTACTTC. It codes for CATSDLGRTDEQYF.

CDR3 DNA sequence: TGTGCCAGCAGAACAATCCGGGACTTGTACCAAGAGACCCAGTACTTC. It codes for CASRTIRDLYQETQYF. The genes are TRBV6-2 or TRBV6-3 and TRBJ2-5, with D possibly being TRBD2 (6 bases). This CDR3 region has 16 residues. Trimming left V 6 bases short and J 0 bases short, with 17 bases between. CDR1 is MNHEY and CDR2 is SVGEGT in the germline V gene.

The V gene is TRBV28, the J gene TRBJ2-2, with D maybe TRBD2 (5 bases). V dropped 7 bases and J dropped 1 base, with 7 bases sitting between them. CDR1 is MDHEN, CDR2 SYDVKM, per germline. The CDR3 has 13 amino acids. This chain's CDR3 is CASNGGNTGELFF. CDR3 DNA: TGTGCCAGCAATGGAGGGAACACCGGGGAGCTGTTTTTT.

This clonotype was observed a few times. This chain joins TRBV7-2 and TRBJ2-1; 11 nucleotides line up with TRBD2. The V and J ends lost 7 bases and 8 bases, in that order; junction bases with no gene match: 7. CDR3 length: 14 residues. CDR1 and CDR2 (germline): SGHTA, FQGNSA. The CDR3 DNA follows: TGTGCCAGCACCGTTAGCGGGGGGGCCCATGAGCAGTTCTTC. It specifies CASTVSGGAHEQFF.

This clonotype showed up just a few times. The chain's CDR3 is CSASHPVAGSYNEQFF. The CDR3 nucleotides read TGCAGTGCTAGTCACCCCGTAGCGGGCTCCTACAATGAGCAGTTCTTC. The chain combines TRBV20-1 with TRBJ2-1; 7 bases map to TRBD2. Germline trimming cut 3 bases from V and 0 bases from J; bases unmatched to any gene: 8. The CDR3 has 16 amino acids. Germline V CDR1 and CDR2: DFQATT, SNEGSKA (reference sequence).

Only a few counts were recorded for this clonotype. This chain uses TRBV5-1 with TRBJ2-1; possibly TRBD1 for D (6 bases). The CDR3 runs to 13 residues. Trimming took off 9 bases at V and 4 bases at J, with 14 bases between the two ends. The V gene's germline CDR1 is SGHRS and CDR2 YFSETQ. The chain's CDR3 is CATAVQGYNEQFF. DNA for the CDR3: TGCGCCACAGCAGTGCAGGGGTACAATGAGCAGTTCTTC.

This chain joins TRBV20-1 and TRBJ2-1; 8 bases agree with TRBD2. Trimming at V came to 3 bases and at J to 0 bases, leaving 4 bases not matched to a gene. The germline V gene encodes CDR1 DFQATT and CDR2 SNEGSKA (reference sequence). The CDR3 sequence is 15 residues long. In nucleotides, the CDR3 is TGCAGTGCTAGCCCCGGGACTAGCTCCTACAATGAGCAGTTCTTC. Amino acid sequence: CSASPGTSSYNEQFF.

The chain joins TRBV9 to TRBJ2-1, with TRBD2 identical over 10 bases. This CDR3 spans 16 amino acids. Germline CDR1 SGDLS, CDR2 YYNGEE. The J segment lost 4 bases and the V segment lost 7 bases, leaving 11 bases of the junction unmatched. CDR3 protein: CASGSSGRALYNEQFF. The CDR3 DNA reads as TGTGCCAGCGGATCAAGCGGGAGGGCCCTTTACAATGAGCAGTTCTTC.

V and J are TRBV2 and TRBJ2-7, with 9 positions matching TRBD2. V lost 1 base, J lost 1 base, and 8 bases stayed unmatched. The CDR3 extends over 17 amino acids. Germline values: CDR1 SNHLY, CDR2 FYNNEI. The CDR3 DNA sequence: TGTGCCAGCAGTGAAGTCACTAGCGGGTGGAGGTCCTACGAGCAGTACTTC. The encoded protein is CASSEVTSGWRSYEQYF.

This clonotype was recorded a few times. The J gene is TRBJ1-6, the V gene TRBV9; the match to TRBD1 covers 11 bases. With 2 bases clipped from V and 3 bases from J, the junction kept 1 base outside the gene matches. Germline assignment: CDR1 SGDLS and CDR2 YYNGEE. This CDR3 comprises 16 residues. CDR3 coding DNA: TGTGCCAGCAGCGTCGGGACAGGGGGCTATAATTCACCCCTCCACTTT. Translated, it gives CASSVGTGGYNSPLHF.

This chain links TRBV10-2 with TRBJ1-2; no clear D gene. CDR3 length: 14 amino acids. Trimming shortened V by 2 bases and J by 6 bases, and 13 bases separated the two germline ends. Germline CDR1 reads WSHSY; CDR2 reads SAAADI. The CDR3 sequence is CASSEAGRNHGYTF. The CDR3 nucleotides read TGCGCCAGCAGTGAGGCTGGCAGGAACCATGGCTACACCTTC.

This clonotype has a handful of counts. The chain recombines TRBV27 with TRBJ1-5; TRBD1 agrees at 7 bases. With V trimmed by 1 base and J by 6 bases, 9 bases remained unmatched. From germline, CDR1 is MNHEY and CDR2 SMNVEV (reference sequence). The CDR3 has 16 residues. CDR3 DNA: TGTGCCAGCAGTTTATTCGCACAGGGGCCCGCTCAGCCCCAGCATTTT. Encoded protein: CASSLFAQGPAQPQHF.

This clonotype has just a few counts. The CDR3 nucleotides are TGCAGCGTTGGAACCGGGCGGGTTAGCTCCTACGAGCAGTACTTC. Encoded protein: CSVGTGRVSSYEQYF. The chain is built from TRBV29-1 and TRBJ2-7; D perhaps matches TRBD2 (5 bases). The CDR3 totals 15 residues. V was pared by 4 bases and J by 0 bases, with 16 bases between. Germline values: CDR1 SQVTM, CDR2 ANQGSEA.

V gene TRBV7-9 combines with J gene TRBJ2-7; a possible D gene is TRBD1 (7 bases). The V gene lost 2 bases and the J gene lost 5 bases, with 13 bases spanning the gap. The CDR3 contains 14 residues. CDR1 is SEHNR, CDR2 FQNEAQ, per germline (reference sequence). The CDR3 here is CASSLLQGRNEQYF. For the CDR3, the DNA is TGTGCCAGCAGCTTATTACAGGGGAGGAACGAGCAGTACTTC.

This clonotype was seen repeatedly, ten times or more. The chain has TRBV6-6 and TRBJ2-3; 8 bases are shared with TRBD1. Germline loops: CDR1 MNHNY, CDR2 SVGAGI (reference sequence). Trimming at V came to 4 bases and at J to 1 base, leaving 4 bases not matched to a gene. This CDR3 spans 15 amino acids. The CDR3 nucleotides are TGTGCCAGCAGTTCCCCGACAGGGGGCACAGATACGCAGTATTTT. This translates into CASSSPTGGTDTQYF.